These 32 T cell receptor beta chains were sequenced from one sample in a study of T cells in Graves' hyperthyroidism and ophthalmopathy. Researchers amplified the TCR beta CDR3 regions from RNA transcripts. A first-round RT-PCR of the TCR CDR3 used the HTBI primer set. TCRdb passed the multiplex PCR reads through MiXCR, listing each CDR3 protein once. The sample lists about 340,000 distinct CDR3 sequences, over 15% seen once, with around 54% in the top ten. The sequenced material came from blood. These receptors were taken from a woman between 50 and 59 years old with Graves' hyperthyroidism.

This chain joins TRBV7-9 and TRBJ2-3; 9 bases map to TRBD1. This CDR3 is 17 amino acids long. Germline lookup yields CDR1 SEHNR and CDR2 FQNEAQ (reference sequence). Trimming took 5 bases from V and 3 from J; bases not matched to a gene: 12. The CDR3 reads CASSGFRDRAPTDTQYF. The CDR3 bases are TGTGCCAGCAGCGGGTTCCGGGACAGGGCCCCTACAGATACGCAGTATTTT.

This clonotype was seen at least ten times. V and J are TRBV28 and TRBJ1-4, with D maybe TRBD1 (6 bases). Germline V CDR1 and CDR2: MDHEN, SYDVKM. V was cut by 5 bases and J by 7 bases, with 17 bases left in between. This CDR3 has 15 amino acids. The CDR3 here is CASSTTGPVFEKLFF. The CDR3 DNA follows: TGTGCCAGCAGTACCACAGGGCCGGTTTTTGAAAAACTGTTTTTT.

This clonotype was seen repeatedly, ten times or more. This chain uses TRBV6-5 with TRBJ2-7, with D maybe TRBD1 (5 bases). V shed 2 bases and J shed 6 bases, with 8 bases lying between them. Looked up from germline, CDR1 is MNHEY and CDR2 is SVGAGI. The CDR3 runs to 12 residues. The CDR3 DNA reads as TGTGCCAGCAGTTACAGGGGTTTCGAGCAGTACGTC. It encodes CASSYRGFEQYV.

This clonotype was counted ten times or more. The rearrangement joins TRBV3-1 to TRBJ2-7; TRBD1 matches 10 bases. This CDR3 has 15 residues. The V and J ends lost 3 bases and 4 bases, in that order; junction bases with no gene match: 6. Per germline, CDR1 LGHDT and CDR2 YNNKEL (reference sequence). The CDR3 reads CASSHPGQGVYEQYF. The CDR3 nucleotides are TGTGCCAGCAGCCACCCCGGACAGGGGGTTTACGAGCAGTACTTC.

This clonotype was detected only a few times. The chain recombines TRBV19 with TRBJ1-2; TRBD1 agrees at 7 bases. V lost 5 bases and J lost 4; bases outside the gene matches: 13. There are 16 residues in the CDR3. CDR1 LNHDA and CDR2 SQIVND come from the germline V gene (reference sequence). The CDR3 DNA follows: TGTGCCAGTAGTCCCCATGGGACAGCGAACCGCTATGGCTACACCTTC. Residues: CASSPHGTANRYGYTF.

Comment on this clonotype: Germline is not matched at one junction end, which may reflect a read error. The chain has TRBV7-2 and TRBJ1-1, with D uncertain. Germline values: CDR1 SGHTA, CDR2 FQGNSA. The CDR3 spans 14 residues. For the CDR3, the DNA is TGTGCCAGCAGCTTGGCACTCTCGAACACTGAAGATTTCTTT. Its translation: CASSLALSNTEDFF.

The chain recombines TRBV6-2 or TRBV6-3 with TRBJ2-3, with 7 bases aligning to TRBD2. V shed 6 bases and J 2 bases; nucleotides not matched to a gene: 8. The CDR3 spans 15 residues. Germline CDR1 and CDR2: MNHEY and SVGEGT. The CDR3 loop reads CASSPSGTYTDTQYF. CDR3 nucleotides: TGTGCCAGCAGCCCGAGCGGGACCTACACAGATACGCAGTATTTT.

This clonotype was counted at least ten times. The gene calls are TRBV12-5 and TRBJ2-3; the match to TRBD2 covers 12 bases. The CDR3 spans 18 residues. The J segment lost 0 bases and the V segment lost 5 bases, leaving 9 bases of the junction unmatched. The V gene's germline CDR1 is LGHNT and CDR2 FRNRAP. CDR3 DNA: TGTGCTAGTGGTCCATCTAATGGACTAGCGGGGAGCACAGATACGCAGTATTTT. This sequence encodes CASGPSNGLAGSTDTQYF.

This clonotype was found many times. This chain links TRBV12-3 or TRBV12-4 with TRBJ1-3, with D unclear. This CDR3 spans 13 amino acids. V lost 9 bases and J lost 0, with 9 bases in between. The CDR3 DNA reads TGTGCCAGTAAACAGAGCTCTGGAAACACCATATATTTT. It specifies CASKQSSGNTIYF.

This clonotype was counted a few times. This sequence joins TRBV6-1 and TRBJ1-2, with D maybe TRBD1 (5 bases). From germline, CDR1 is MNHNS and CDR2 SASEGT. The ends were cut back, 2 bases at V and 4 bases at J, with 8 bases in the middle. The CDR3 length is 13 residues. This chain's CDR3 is CASSERQPYGYTF. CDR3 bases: TGTGCCAGCAGTGAACGACAGCCCTATGGCTACACCTTC.

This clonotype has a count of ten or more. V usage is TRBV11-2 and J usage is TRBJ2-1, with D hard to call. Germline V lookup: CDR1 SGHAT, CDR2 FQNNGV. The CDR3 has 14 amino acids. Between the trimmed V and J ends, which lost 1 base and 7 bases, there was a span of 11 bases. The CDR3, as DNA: TGTGCCAGCAGCTTAGGACCTTCGGTAAATGAGCAGTTCTTC. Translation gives CASSLGPSVNEQFF. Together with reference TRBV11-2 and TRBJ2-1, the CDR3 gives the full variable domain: EAGVAQSPRYKIIEKRQSVAFWCNPISGHATLYWYQQILGQGPKLLIQFQNNGVVDDSQLPKDRFSAERLKGVDSTLKIQPAKLEDSAVYLCASSLGPSVNEQFFGPGTRLTVL.

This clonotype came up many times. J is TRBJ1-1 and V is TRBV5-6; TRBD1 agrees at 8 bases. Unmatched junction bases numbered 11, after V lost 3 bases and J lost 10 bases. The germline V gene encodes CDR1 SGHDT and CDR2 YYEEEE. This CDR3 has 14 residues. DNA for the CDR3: TGTGCCAGCAGCTCCGCCCGGGCCAGGGGGCTAGCTTTCTTT. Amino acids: CASSSARARGLAFF.

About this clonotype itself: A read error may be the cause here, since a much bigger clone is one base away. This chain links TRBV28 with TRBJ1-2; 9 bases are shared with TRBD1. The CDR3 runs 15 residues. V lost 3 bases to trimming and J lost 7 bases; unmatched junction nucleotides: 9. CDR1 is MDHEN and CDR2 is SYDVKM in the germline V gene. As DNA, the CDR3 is TGTGCCAGCAGTTTCAGTACAGGGGGCAATGCTGGCTACACCTTC. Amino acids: CASSFSTGGNAGYTF.

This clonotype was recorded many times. This chain's CDR3 is CAISAGTSGMKETQYF. The CDR3, as DNA: TGTGCCATCAGTGCCGGGACTAGCGGGATGAAAGAGACCCAGTACTTC. The chain employs TRBV10-3 and TRBJ2-5, with TRBD2 identical over 13 bases. The ends lost 4 bases at V and 3 bases at J; junction bases unmatched: 5. CDR3 length: 16 amino acids. CDR1 ENHRY and CDR2 SYGVKD come from the germline V gene.

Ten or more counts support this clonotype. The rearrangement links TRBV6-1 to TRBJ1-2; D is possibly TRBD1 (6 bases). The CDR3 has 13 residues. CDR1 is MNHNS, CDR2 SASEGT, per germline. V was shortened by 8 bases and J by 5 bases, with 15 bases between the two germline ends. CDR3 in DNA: TGTGCCAGCTGCACGACAGGAGAATATGGCTACACCTTC. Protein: CASCTTGEYGYTF.

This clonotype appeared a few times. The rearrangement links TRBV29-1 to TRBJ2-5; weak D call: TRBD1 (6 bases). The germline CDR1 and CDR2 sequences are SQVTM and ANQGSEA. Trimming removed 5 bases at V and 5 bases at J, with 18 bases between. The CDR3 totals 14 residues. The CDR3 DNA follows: TGCAGCGTTCCAGCTCAAGGGGGTGGGGAGACCCAGTACTTC. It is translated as CSVPAQGGGETQYF.

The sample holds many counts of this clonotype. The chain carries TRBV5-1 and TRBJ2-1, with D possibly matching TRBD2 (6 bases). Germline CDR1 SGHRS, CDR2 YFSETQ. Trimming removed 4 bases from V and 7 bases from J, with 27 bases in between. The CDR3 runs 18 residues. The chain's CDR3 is CASSRDGSLGGYRNEQFF. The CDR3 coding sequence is TGCGCCAGCAGCAGGGACGGGTCCCTTGGAGGGTATAGGAATGAGCAGTTCTTC.

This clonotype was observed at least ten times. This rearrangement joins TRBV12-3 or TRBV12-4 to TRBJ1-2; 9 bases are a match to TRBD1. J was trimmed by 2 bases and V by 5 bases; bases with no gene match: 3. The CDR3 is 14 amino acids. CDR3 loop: CASSPGQGNYGYTF. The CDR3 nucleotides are TGTGCCAGCAGTCCCGGACAGGGGAACTATGGCTACACCTTC.

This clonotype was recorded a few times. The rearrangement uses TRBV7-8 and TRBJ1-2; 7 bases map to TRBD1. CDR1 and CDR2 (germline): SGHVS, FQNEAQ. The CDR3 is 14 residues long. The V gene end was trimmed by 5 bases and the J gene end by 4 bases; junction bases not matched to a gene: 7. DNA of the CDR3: TGTGCCAGCAGCGTACGACAGGGCCCCTATGGCTACACCTTC. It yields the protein CASSVRQGPYGYTF.

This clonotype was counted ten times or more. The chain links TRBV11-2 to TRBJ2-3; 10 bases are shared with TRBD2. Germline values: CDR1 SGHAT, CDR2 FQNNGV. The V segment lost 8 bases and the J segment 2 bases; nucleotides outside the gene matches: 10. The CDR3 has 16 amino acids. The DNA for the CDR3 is TGTGCCAGCCGGACTACAAGCGGGGGGGCCACAGATACGCAGTATTTT. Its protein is CASRTTSGGATDTQYF.

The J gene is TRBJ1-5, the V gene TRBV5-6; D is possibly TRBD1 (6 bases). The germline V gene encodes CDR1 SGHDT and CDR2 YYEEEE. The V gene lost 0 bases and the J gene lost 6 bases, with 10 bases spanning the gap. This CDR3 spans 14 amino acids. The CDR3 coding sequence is TGTGCCAGCAGCTTGGGACAGGCCCTTCAGCCCCAGCATTTT. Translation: CASSLGQALQPQHF.

CDR3 loop: CSAGDRRGPLYEQYV. The CDR3 DNA follows: TGCAGCGCAGGAGACAGGAGGGGACCACTCTACGAGCAGTACGTC. The chain has TRBV29-1 and TRBJ2-7; either TRBD1 or TRBD2 may supply D (6 bases each). The CDR3 is 15 residues long. Trimming removed 7 bases from V and 3 bases from J, with 22 bases in between. In germline, CDR1 is SQVTM, CDR2 ANQGSEA.

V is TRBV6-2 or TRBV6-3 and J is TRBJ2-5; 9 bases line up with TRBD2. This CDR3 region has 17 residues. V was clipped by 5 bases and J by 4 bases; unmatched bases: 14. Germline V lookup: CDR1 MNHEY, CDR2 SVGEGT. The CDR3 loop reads CASSLAGGTSRRETQYF. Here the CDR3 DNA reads TGTGCCAGCAGTCTAGCAGGTGGGACTAGCCGGCGAGAGACCCAGTACTTC.

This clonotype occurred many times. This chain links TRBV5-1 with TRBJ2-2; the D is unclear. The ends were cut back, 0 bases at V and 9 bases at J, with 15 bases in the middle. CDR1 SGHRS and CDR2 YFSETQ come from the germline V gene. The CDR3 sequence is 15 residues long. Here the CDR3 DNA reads TGCGCCAGCAGCTTGGAGCCTAAAGGAGCCAGGGAGCTGTTTTTT. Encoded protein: CASSLEPKGARELFF.

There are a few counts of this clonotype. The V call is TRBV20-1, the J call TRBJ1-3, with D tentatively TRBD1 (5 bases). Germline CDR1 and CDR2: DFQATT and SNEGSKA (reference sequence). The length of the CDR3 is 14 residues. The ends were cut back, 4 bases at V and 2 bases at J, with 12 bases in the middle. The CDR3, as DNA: TGCAGTGCTATCAGGGATCTCCCTGGAAACACCATATATTTT. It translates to CSAIRDLPGNTIYF.

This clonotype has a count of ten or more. CDR3 sequence (DNA): TGTGCCAGCAGCTTACCCCGACTAGCGGGGTTTCTCTCCTACGAGCAGTACGTC. This gives the protein CASSLPRLAGFLSYEQYV. The rearrangement links TRBV7-3 to TRBJ2-7; 11 bases map to TRBD2. CDR3 length: 18 amino acids. The V gene end was trimmed by 2 bases and the J gene end by 0 bases; junction bases not matched to a gene: 9. Germline CDR1 and CDR2: SGHTA and FQGTGA.

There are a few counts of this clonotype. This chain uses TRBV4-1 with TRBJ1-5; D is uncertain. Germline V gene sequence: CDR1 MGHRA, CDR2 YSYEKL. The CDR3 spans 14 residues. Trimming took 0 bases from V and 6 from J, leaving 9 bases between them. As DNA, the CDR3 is TGCGCCAGCAGCCAAGACCGGTTGGGTCAGCCCCAGCATTTT. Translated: CASSQDRLGQPQHF.

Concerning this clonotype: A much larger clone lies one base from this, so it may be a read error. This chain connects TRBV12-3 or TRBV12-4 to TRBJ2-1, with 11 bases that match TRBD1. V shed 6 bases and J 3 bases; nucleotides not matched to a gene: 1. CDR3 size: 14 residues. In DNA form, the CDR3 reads TGTGCCAGCAGGGGGACAGGGGGCTACAATGAGCAGTTCTTC. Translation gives CASRGTGGYNEQFF.

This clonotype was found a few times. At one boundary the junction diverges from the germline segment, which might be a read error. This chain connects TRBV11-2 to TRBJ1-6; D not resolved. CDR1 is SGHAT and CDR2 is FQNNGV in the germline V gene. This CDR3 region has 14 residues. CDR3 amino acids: CASSLDPMFSHLHF. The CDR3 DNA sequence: TGTGCCAGCAGCTTAGATCCCATGTTTTCACACCTCCACTTT.

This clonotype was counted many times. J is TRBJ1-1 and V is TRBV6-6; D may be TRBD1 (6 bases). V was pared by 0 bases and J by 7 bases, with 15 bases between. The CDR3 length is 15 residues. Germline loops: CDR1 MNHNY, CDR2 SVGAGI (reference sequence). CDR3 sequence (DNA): TGTGCCAGCAGTTACTCGGGGGGGGCGCAAGGTGAAGCTTTCTTT. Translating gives CASSYSGGAQGEAFF.

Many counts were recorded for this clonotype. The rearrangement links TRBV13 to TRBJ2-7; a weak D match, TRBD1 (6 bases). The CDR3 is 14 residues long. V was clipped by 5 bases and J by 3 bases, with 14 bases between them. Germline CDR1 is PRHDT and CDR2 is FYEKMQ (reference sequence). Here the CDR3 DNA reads TGTGCCAGCAGCCTACAGGGTGCCGGCTACGAGCAGTACTTC. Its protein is CASSLQGAGYEQYF.

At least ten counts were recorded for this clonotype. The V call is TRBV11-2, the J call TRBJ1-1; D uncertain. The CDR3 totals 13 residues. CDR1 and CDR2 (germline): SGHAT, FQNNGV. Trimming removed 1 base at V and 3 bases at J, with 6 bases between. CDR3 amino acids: CASSLVLDTEAFF. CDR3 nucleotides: TGTGCCAGCAGCTTAGTGCTGGACACTGAAGCTTTCTTT.